Below, 15 T cell receptor beta chains from the same sample are listed, as sequenced in a study of cytomegalovirus exposure and HLA in healthy donors. PCR primers comprised 60 Vbeta and 13 Jbeta primers. The data were produced by immunoSEQ multiplex PCR, yet TCRdb's version contains in-frame clones alone and is incomplete. The repertoire holds just over 150,000 clones, around 72% seen once, with roughly 7.1% in the top ten. The sequenced sample was PBMCs. These receptors all come from a man aged 35 to 55 in good health and CMV-seropositive.

V is TRBV6-1 and J is TRBJ1-3; 8 bases fit TRBD1. The CDR3 contains 17 residues. After removal of 4 bases from V and 0 bases from J, the junction contained 8 bases not matched to a gene. Germline-derived CDR1 and CDR2 are MNHNS and SASEGT. The CDR3 region has the DNA TGTGCCAGCAGTGCCACGACAGGGGCGACCTCTGGAAACACCATATATTTT. Residues: CASSATTGATSGNTIYF.

This clone was observed a handful of times. The CDR3 loop is CASSLKRGQYF. The CDR3 nucleotides are TGTGCCAGCAGCTTGAAGCGTGGGCAGTACTTC. This chain joins TRBV5-8 and TRBJ2-7; no reliable D call. Trimming removed 1 base at V and 9 bases at J, with 8 bases between. This CDR3 is built from 11 residues. Looked up from germline, CDR1 is SGHTS and CDR2 is YDEGEE.

The chain uses TRBV11-1 and TRBJ2-2; 9 positions match TRBD1. V shed 5 bases, J shed 3 bases, and the junction held 4 bases outside the gene matches. In germline, CDR1 is SGHAT, CDR2 FQDESV (reference sequence). The CDR3 covers 15 residues. CDR3 bases: TGTGCCAGCAGCCGCGGGACAGGGTACACCGGGGAGCTGTTTTTT. Its protein product is CASSRGTGYTGELFF.

This clone turned up a few times. The chain is built from TRBV4-1 and TRBJ1-1; D unresolved. Trimming cost V 3 bases and J 0 bases, with 8 bases left between them. This CDR3 contains 14 residues. Germline V lookup: CDR1 MGHRA, CDR2 YSYEKL. CDR3: CASSQPTVNTEAFF. In DNA, the CDR3 is TGCGCCAGCAGCCAGCCTACGGTGAACACTGAAGCTTTCTTT.

This clone was counted only a few times. The rearrangement uses TRBV6-1 and TRBJ2-3, with D possibly being TRBD2 (5 bases). The ends were cut back, 6 bases at V and 8 bases at J, with 15 bases in the middle. The CDR3 has 13 residues. Germline V gene data show CDR1 as MNHNS and CDR2 as SASEGT. The CDR3 region has the DNA TGTGCCAGCAGGGATCCTTTCGCGGGTACGCAGTATTTT. Translated: CASRDPFAGTQYF.

The gene calls are TRBV7-6 and TRBJ2-5; TRBD1 matches at 9 bases. The CDR3 consists of 15 residues. Germline loops: CDR1 SGHVS, CDR2 FNYEAQ. V shed 0 bases, J shed 2 bases, and the junction held 1 base outside the gene matches. In DNA form, the CDR3 reads TGTGCCAGCAGCTTAGCGGGGACAGGGCAAGAGACCCAGTACTTC. Protein product: CASSLAGTGQETQYF.

This clone turned up a few times. The rearrangement joins TRBV7-2 to TRBJ2-1, with 8 bases aligning to TRBD2. The CDR3 runs to 15 residues. Germline values: CDR1 SGHTA, CDR2 FQGNSA. The V and J ends lost 3 bases and 2 bases, in that order; junction bases with no gene match: 3. The CDR3 loop is CASSFRGGPYNEQFF. The CDR3 nucleotides read TGTGCCAGCAGCTTCCGGGGGGGACCCTACAATGAGCAGTTCTTC.

This chain uses TRBV5-1 with TRBJ2-2; D possibly corresponds to TRBD2 (5 bases). The CDR3 has 14 amino acids. Trimming removed 0 bases from V and 5 bases from J, with 8 bases in between. The V gene's germline CDR1 is SGHRS and CDR2 YFSETQ. The CDR3 region is CASSLAPGTGELFF. Here the CDR3 DNA reads TGCGCCAGCAGCTTGGCCCCGGGGACCGGGGAGCTGTTTTTT.

This clone has a single count. V usage is TRBV9 and J usage is TRBJ2-5; 11 bases match TRBD1. V gave up 2 bases and J gave up 2 bases; unmatched junction bases: 11. CDR3 size: 18 residues. CDR1 is SGDLS, CDR2 YYNGEE, per germline. The CDR3, as DNA: TGTGCCAGCAGCGTGACTCCTGGGACAGGGGGATTTCAAGAGACCCAGTACTTC. This sequence encodes CASSVTPGTGGFQETQYF.

This chain's CDR3 is CAWILRDRGLRVTEAFF. CDR3 coding DNA: TGTGCCTGGATATTAAGGGACAGGGGCCTTCGAGTCACTGAAGCTTTCTTT. The genes are TRBV30 and TRBJ1-1; 10 nucleotides line up with TRBD1. The CDR3 consists of 17 residues. V was pared by 4 bases and J by 4 bases, with 15 bases of the junction left unmatched. Germline CDR1 GTSNPN, CDR2 SVGIG (reference sequence).

The chain uses TRBV7-2 and TRBJ1-5; a possible D gene is TRBD1 (5 bases). V gave up 1 base and J gave up 4 bases, with 11 bases separating them. This CDR3 region has 15 residues. From germline, CDR1 is SGHTA and CDR2 FQGNSA. The CDR3 region has the DNA TGTGCCAGCAGCTTAGATGGGGGGGGAAATCAGCCCCAGCATTTT. Translated, it gives CASSLDGGGNQPQHF.

This clone appeared a single time. The same CDR3 is also encoded by other DNA sequences in this sample. The chain has TRBV27 and TRBJ1-1; D is undetermined. This CDR3 contains 13 residues. CDR1 is MNHEY, CDR2 SMNVEV, per germline (reference sequence). The V gene lost 2 bases and the J gene lost 1 base, with 5 bases spanning the gap. CDR3: CASSLGRNTEAFF. The CDR3 DNA is TGTGCCAGCAGTTTAGGTAGGAACACTGAAGCTTTCTTT.

The genes are TRBV5-8 and TRBJ2-7; 9 positions match TRBD1. Germline V gene lookup returns CDR1 SGHTS and CDR2 YDEGEE. V was pared by 4 bases and J by 3 bases, with 11 bases of the junction left unmatched. The CDR3 totals 16 residues. Here the CDR3 DNA reads TGTGCCAGCAGCCCGGAGGCGGGACAGGGTCTCTACGAGCAGTACTTC. Translating it yields CASSPEAGQGLYEQYF.

V and J are TRBV27 and TRBJ2-7; maybe TRBD2 (6 bases). Germline CDR1 reads MNHEY; CDR2 reads SMNVEV (reference sequence). V dropped 6 bases and J dropped 11 bases, with 20 bases sitting between them. The CDR3 is 13 residues long. DNA for the CDR3: TGTGCCAGCAGGAACCCTGGGGACTTTAGGGAGTACTTC. It yields the protein CASRNPGDFREYF.

This clone has a handful of counts. This chain joins TRBV29-1 and TRBJ1-3; TRBD1 might be the D (5 bases). V was pared by 0 bases and J by 1 base, with 7 bases between. The CDR3 has 14 residues. Germline V gives CDR1 SQVTM, CDR2 ANQGSEA. CDR3: CSVEEAGSGNTIYF. The CDR3 nucleotides are TGCAGCGTTGAAGAGGCAGGGTCTGGAAACACCATATATTTT.